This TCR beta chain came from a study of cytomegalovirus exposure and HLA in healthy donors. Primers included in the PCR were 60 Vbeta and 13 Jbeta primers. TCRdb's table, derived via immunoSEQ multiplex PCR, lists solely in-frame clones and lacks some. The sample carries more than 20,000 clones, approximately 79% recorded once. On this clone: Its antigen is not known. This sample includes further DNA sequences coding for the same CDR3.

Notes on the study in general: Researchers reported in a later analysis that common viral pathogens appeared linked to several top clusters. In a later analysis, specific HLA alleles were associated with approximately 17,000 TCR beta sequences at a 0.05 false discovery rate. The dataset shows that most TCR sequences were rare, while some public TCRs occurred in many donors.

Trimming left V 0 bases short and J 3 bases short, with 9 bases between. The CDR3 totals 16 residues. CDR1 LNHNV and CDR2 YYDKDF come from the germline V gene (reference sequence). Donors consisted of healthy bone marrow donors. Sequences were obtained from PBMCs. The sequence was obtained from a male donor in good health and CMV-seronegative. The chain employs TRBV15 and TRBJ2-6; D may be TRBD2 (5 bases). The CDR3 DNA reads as TGTGCCACCAGCAGAGATAGAGGGAGTGGGGCCAACGTCCTGACTTTC. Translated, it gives CATSRDRGSGANVLTF.